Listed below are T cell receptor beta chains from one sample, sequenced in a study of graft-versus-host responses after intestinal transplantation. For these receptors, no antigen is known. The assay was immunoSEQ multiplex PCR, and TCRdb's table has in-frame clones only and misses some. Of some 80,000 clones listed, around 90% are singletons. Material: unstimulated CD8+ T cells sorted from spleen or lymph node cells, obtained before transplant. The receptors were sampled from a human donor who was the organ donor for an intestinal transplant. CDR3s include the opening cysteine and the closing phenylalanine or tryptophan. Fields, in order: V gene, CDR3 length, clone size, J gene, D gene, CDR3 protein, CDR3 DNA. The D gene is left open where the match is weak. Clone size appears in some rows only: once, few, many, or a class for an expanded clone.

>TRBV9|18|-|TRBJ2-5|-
CASSVADGRFGYQETQYF
TGTGCCAGCAGCGTAGCGGACGGAAGATTCGGTTACCAAGAGACCCAGTACTTC
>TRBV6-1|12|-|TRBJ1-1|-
CASSEGYTEAFF
TGTGCCAGCAGTGAGGGGTACACTGAAGCTTTCTTT
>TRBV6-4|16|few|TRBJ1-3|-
CASSDWDIPLGNTIYF
TGTGCCAGCAGTGACTGGGACATTCCCCTAGGAAACACCATATATTTT
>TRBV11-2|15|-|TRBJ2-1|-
CASSLAWTEHNEQFF
TGTGCCAGCAGCTTAGCTTGGACAGAGCACAATGAGCAGTTCTTC
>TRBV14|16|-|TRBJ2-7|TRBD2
CASSQDTASGSYEQYF
TGTGCCAGCAGCCAAGATACGGCTAGCGGCTCCTACGAGCAGTACTTC
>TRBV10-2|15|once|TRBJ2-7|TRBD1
CASSESETGGYEQYF
TGCGCCAGCAGTGAGTCGGAGACAGGGGGATACGAGCAGTACTTC
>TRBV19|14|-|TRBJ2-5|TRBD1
CARPLTGGKETQYF
TGTGCCAGACCCCTGACAGGGGGGAAAGAGACCCAGTACTTC
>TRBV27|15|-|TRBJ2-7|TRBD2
CASSLSGGGAYEQYF
TGTGCCAGCAGTTTATCGGGCGGGGGGGCTTACGAGCAGTACTTC
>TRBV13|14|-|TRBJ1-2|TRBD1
CASSLGQGGYGYTF
TGTGCCAGCAGCTTAGGACAGGGGGGCTATGGCTACACCTTC
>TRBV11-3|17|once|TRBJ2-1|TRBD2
CASSPYTSGSSYNEQFF
TGTGCCAGCAGCCCGTATACTAGCGGGAGTTCCTACAATGAGCAGTTCTTC
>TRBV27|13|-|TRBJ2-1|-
CASSSIGVSEQFF
TGTGCCAGCAGTTCTATAGGCGTTAGTGAGCAGTTCTTC
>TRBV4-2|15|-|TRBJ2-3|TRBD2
CASSQDGRATDTQYF
TGTGCCAGCAGCCAAGACGGGAGGGCCACAGATACGCAGTATTTT
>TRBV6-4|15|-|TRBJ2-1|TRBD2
CASSHGLASYNGQFF
TGTGCCAGCAGTCACGGACTAGCCAGCTACAATGGGCAGTTCTTC
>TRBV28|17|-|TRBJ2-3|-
CASRPTRTVSSTDTQYF
TGTGCCAGCAGGCCAACTCGGACAGTATCTAGCACAGATACGCAGTATTTT
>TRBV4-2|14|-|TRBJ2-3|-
CASSQPGSTDTQYF
TGTGCCAGCAGCCAACCTGGTAGCACAGATACGCAGTATTTT
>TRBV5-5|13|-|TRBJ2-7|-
CASSPTSSSEQYF
TGTGCCAGCAGCCCGACTTCATCATCCGAGCAGTACTTC
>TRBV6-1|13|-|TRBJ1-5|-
CARLRRSEQPQHF
TGTGCTAGGCTCAGACGTTCGGAACAGCCCCAGCATTTT
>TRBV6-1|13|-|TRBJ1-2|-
CASSEQGTYGYTF
TGTGCCAGCAGTGAACAGGGAACCTATGGCTACACCTTC
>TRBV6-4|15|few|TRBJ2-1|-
CASSDSAGSYNEQFF
TGTGCCAGCAGTGACTCAGCGGGCTCCTACAATGAGCAGTTCTTC
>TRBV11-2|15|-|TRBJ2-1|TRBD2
CASSLLAGAYNEQFF
TGTGCCAGCAGCTTATTAGCGGGAGCCTACAATGAGCAGTTCTTC
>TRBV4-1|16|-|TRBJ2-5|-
CASSQEGFLKRETQYF
TGCGCCAGCAGCCAAGAAGGGTTTCTCAAACGAGAGACCCAGTACTTC
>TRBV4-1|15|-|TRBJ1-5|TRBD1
CASSQATGVNQPQHF
TGCGCCAGCAGCCAGGCGACAGGGGTGAATCAGCCCCAGCATTTT
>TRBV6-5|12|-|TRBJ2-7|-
CASSEGSPEQYF
TGTGCCAGCAGTGAAGGGAGTCCCGAGCAGTACTTC
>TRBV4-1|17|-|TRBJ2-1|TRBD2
CASSQGLASGGDNEQFF
TGCGCCAGCAGCCAAGGATTGGCTAGCGGAGGGGATAATGAGCAGTTCTTC
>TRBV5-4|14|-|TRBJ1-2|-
CASSSWESNYGYTF
TGTGCCAGCAGCTCCTGGGAATCTAACTATGGCTACACCTTC
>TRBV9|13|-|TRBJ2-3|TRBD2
CASQRGSTDTQYF
TGTGCCAGCCAGCGGGGGAGCACAGATACGCAGTATTTT
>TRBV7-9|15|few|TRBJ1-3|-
CASSLGFQDGNTIYF
TGTGCCAGCAGCTTAGGTTTTCAGGATGGAAACACCATATATTTT
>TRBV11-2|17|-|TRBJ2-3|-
CASSLDSTADVTDTQYF
TGTGCCAGCAGCTTAGATTCCACAGCAGATGTCACAGATACGCAGTATTTT
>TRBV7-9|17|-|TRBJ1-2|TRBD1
CASSREIPGQGQEGYTF
TGTGCCAGCAGCCGCGAAATACCGGGACAGGGTCAGGAAGGCTACACCTTC
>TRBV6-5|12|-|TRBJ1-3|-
CATMDGGNTIYF
TGTGCCACTATGGACGGTGGAAACACCATATATTTT
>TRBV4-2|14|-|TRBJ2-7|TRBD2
CASAIFGGAYEQYF
TGTGCCAGCGCCATCTTCGGGGGGGCCTACGAGCAGTACTTC
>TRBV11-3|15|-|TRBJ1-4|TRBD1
CASSGRDSLNEKLFF
TGTGCCAGCAGCGGGAGGGACAGTCTTAATGAAAAACTGTTTTTT
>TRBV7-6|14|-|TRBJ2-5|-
CASSLALDQETQYF
TGTGCCAGCAGCTTAGCATTAGACCAAGAGACCCAGTACTTC
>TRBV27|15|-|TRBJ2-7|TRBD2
CASSFGLAGAHEQYF
TGTGCCAGCAGTTTTGGACTAGCGGGGGCCCACGAGCAGTACTTC
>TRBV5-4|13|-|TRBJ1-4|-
CASRDGGGEKLFF
TGTGCCAGCAGAGACGGAGGGGGTGAAAAACTGTTTTTT
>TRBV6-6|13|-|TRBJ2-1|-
CASRLGGHNEQFF
TGTGCCAGCAGACTAGGGGGGCACAATGAGCAGTTCTTC
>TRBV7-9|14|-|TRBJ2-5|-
CASSSPTDQETQYF
TGTGCCAGCAGCAGCCCGACAGACCAAGAGACCCAGTACTTC
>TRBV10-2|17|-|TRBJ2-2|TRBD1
CASRAPQGAPDTGELFF
TGCGCCAGCAGGGCACCCCAGGGGGCCCCCGACACCGGGGAGCTGTTTTTT
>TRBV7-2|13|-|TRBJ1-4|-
CASSAGFDEKLFF
TGTGCCAGCAGTGCAGGGTTCGATGAAAAACTGTTTTTT
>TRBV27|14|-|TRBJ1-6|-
CASSLTGTQSPLHF
TGTGCCAGCAGTTTAACCGGGACACAATCACCCCTCCACTTT
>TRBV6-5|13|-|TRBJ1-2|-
CASSWTPSLNYTF
TGTGCCAGCAGTTGGACACCTTCTTTAAACTACACCTTC
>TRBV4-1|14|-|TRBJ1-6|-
CASSHDSENSPLHF
TGCGCCAGCAGCCACGACAGCGAGAATTCACCCCTCCACTTT
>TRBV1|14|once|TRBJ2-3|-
CTSKERDYTDTQYF
TGCACCAGCAAAGAGCGGGACTACACAGATACGCAGTATTTT
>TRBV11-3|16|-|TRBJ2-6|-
CASSQDGFSGANVLTF
TGTGCCAGCAGCCAGGACGGATTCTCTGGGGCCAACGTCCTGACTTTC
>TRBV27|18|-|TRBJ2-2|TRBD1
CASSLGLMTGFITGELFF
TGTGCCAGCAGCCTTGGCTTAATGACAGGGTTCATCACCGGGGAGCTGTTTTTT
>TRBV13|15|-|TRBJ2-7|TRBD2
CASSLGPGGPREQYF
TGTGCCAGCAGCTTAGGTCCGGGAGGGCCTCGCGAGCAGTACTTC
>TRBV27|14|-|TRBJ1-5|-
CASSLAGTGQPQHF
TGTGCCAGCAGTTTGGCGGGGACGGGTCAGCCCCAGCATTTT
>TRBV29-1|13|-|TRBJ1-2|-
CSVPEGSDYGYTF
TGCAGCGTCCCTGAGGGGTCCGACTATGGCTACACCTTC
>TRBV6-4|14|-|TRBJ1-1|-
CASLGGIRDTEAFF
TGTGCCAGCCTGGGGGGGATCAGGGACACTGAAGCTTTCTTT
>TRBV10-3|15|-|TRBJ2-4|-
CAISPNRRDKDIQYF
TGTGCCATCAGCCCAAATAGACGTGATAAGGACATCCAGTACTTC
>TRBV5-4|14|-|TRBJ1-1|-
CASSPGTTSTEAFF
TGTGCCAGCAGCCCCGGGACCACGAGCACTGAAGCTTTCTTT
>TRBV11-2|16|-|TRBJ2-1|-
CASSYHEGVLYNEQFF
TGTGCCAGCAGCTACCACGAGGGGGTGCTCTACAATGAGCAGTTCTTC
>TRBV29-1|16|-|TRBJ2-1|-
CSVQNALANSYNEQFF
TGCAGCGTTCAGAATGCTCTAGCGAACTCCTACAATGAGCAGTTCTTC